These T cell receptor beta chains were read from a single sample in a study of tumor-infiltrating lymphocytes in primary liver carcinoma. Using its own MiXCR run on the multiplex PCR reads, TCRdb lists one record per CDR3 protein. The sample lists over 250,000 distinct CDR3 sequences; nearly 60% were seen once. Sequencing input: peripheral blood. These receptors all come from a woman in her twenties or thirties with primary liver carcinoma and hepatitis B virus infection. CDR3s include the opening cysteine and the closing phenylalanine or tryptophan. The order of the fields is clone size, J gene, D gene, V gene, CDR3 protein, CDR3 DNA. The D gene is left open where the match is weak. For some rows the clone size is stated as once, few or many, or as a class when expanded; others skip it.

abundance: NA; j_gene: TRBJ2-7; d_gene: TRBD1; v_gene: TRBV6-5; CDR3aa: CASSGRDRVYEQYF; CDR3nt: TGTGCCAGCAGCGGCCGGGACAGGGTCTACGAGCAGTACTTC
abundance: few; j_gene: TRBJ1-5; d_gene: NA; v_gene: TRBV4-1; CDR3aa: CASSQYLQGRSNQPQHF; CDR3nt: TGCGCCAGCAGCCAATATTTACAGGGAAGGAGCAATCAGCCCCAGCATTTT
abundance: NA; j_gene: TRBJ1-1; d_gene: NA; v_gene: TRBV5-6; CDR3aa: CASSPRHINTEAFF; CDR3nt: TGTGCTAGCAGCCCCCGGCATATAAACACTGAAGCTTTCTTT
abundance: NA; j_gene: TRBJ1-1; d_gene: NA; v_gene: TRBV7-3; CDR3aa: CASSLGRAQNTEAFF; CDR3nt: TGTGCCAGCAGCTTAGGCCGGGCACAGAACACTGAAGCTTTCTTT
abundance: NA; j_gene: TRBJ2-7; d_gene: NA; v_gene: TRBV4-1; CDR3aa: CVSSYLGREQYF; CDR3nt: TGCGTCAGCAGCTACCTCGGGCGCGAACAGTACTTC
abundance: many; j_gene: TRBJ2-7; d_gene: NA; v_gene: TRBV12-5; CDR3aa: CASGSGTLYEQYF; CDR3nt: TGTGCTAGTGGTTCCGGGACACTCTACGAGCAGTACTTC
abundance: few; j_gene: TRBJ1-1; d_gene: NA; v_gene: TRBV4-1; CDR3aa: CASSYPGKGTEAFF; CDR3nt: TGCGCCAGCAGTTATCCAGGGAAAGGGACTGAAGCTTTCTTT
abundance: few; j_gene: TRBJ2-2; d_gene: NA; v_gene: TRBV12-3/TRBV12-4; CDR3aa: CASSPLQGSTRGELFF; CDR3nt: TGTGCCAGCAGCCCTCTACAAGGATCCACCCGCGGGGAGCTGTTTTTT
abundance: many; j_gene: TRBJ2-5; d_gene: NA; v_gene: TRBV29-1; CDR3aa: CSFSGTPTAETQYF; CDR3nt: TGCAGTTTCTCCGGGACTCCTACGGCAGAGACCCAGTACTTC
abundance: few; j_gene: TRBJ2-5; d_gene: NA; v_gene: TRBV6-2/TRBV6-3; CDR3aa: CASSPHMVPRETQYF; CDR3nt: TGTGCCAGCAGTCCTCACATGGTCCCGCGAGAGACCCAGTACTTC
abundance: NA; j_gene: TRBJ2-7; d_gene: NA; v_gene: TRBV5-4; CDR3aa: CASSSETGTYEQYF; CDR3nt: TGTGCCAGCAGCTCGGAAACAGGTACCTACGAGCAGTACTTC
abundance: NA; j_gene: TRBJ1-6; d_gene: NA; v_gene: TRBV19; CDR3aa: CATSPRDTENSPLHF; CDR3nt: TGTGCCACCAGTCCCCGGGACACGGAGAATTCACCCCTCCACTTT
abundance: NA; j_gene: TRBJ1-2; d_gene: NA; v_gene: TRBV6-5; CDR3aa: CTSSKDRFGGYTF; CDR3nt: TGTACCAGCAGTAAGGACCGCTTCGGGGGCTACACCTTC
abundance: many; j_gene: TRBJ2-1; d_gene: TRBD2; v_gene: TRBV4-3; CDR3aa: CASSPWVAGDEQFF; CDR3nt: TGCGCCAGCAGCCCCTGGGTAGCGGGAGATGAGCAGTTCTTC
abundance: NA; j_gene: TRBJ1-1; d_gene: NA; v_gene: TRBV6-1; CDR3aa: CARMGGGTEAFF; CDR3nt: TGTGCCAGGATGGGGGGGGGCACTGAAGCTTTCTTT
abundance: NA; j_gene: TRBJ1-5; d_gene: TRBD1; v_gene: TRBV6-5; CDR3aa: CTSRSHRGESNQPQHF; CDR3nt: TGTACCAGCAGATCCCACAGGGGAGAAAGCAATCAGCCCCAGCATTTT
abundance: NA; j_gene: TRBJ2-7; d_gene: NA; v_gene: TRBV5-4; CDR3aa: CASSLTAYNEQYF; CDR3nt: TGTGCCAGCAGCTTGACAGCATACAATGAGCAGTACTTC
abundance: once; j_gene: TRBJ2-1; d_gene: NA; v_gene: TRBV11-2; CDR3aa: CASGPGGGGNEQFF; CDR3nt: TGTGCCAGCGGCCCCGGGGGAGGGGGCAATGAACAGTTCTTC
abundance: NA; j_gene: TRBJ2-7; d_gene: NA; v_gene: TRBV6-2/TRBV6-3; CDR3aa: CASRTLGLSYGQYF; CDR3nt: TGTGCCAGCAGAACCCTCGGACTCTCCTACGGGCAGTACTTC
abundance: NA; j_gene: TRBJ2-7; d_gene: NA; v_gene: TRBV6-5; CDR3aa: CASTNSGTRTYEQYF; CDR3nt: TGTGCCAGCACAAATTCCGGGACAAGAACCTACGAGCAGTACTTC
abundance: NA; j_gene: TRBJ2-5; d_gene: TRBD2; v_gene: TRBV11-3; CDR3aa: CASSLISGSIETQYF; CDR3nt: TGTGCTAGCAGCTTGATTAGCGGGAGCATAGAGACCCAGTACTTC
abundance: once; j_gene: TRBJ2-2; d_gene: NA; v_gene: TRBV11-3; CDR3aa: CASSLVVAGGELLF; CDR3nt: TGTGCCAGCTCGCTAGTGGTGGCCGGCGGGGAGCTGTTATTT
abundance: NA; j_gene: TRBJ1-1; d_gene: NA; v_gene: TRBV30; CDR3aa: CAWNVRLNTETFF; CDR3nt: TGTGCCTGGAATGTACGACTTAACACTGAAACTTTCTTT
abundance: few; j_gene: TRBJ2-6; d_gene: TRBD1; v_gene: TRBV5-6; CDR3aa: CASSLETGGTGANVLTF; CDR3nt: TGTGCCAGCAGCTTAGAGACAGGGGGTACTGGGGCCAACGTCCTGACTTTC
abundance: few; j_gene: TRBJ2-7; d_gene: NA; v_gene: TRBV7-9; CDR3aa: CASSLGRGPNYEQYF; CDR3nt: TGTGCCAGCAGCTTAGGCCGGGGGCCAAACTACGAGCAGTACTTC
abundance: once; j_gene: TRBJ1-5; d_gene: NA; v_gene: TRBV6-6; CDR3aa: CASSYSTLGNQPHHF; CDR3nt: TGTGCCAGCAGTTACTCAACTCTGGGGAATCAGCCCCATCATTTT
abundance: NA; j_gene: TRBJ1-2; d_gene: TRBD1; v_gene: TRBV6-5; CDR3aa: CASSSPGQGHYGYTF; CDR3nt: TGTGCCAGCAGTTCGCCCGGACAGGGCCACTATGGCTACACCTTC
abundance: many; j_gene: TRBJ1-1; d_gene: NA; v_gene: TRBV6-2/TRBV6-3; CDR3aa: CASSYHSGQTNTEAFF; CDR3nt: TGTGCCAGCAGTTACCATTCCGGACAAACGAACACTGAAGCTTTCTTT
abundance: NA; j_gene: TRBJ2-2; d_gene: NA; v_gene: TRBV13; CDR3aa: CASSFGVGAHPNRELFF; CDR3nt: TGTGCCAGCAGCTTCGGAGTGGGGGCGCATCCTAACAGGGAGCTGTTTTTT
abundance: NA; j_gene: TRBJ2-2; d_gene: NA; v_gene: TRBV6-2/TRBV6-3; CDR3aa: CASSYSYGQINGDFVF; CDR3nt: TGTGCCAGCAGTTACTCATACGGACAGATCAACGGGGATTTTGTTTTT
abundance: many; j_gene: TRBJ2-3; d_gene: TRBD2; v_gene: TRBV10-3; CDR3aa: CAITDSGSSDTQYF; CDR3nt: TGTGCCATCACTGATAGCGGGAGCTCAGATACGCAGTATTTT
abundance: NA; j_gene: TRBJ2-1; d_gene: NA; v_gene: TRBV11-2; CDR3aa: CARGFGGHEQFF; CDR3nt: TGTGCCAGGGGGTTCGGGGGGCATGAGCAGTTCTTC
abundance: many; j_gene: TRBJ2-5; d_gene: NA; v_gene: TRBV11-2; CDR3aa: CASSFSMAGETQYF; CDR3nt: TGTGCCAGCAGCTTTAGTATGGCGGGAGAGACCCAGTACTTC
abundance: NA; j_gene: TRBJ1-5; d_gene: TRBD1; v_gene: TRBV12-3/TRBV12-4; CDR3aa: CAGEQGFRQPQHF; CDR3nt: TGTGCCGGCGAACAGGGGTTTAGACAGCCCCAGCACTTT
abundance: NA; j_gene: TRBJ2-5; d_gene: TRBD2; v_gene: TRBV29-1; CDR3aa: CSVAGLAGGTGETQYF; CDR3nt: TGCAGCGTAGCAGGACTAGCGGGAGGGACCGGAGAGACCCAGTACTTC
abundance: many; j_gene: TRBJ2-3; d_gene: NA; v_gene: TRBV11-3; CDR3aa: CASSLSRGADTQYF; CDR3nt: TGTGCCAGCAGCTTATCTAGAGGGGCAGATACGCAGTATTTT
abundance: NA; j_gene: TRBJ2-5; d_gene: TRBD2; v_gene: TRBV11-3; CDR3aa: CASSADGRETHYF; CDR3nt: TGTGCCAGCAGCGCCGATGGGCGGGAGACCCACTACTTC
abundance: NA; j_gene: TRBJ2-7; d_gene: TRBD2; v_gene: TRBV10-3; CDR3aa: CVISESWRELSYEQYF; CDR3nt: TGTGTCATCAGTGAGTCGTGGCGGGAGCTATCCTACGAGCAGTACTTC
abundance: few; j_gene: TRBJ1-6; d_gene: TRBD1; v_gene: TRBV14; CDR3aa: CASSPYRGQASPLHF; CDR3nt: TGTGCCAGCAGCCCTTACAGGGGGCAGGCTTCACCCCTCCACTTT
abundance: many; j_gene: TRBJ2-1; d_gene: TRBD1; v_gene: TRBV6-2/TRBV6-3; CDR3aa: CASSYSWDRPYNEQFF; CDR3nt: TGTGCCAGCAGTTACTCGTGGGACAGACCCTACAATGAGCAGTTCTTC
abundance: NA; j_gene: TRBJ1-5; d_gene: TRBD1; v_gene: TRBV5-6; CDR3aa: CASSTSTGKRDQPQHF; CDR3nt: TGTGCCAGCAGCACCTCGACAGGGAAGAGGGATCAGCCCCAGCATTTT
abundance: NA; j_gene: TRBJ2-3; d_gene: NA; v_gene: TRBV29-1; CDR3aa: CSVEPGGVHADTQYF; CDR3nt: TGCAGCGTTGAACCTGGCGGGGTCCACGCAGATACGCAGTATTTT
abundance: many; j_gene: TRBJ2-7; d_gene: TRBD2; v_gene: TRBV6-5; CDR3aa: CASSYLGGSYEQYF; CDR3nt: TGTGCCAGCAGTTACTTGGGCGGGAGTTACGAGCAGTACTTC
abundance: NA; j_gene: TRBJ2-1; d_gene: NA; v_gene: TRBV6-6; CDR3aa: CASGDEGGGWYNEQFF; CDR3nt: TGTGCCAGCGGGGATGAGGGCGGGGGCTGGTACAATGAGCAGTTCTTC
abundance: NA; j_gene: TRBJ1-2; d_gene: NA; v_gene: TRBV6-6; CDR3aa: CASSTELSGYTF; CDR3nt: TGTGCCAGCAGTACAGAGTTGAGCGGTTACACCTTC
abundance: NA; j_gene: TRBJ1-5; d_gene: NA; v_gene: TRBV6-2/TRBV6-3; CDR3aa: CANNLHASNQPQHF; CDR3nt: TGTGCCAACAACCTCCATGCGAGCAATCAGCCCCAGCATTTT
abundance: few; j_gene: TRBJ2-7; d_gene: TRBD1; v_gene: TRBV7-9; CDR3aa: CASRPGQLYEQYF; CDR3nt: TGTGCCAGCAGACCGGGACAGTTATACGAGCAGTACTTC
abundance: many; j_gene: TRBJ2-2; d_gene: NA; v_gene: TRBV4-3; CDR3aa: CASSQETADTGELFF; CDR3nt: TGCGCCAGCAGCCAAGAGACAGCCGACACCGGGGAGCTGTTTTTT
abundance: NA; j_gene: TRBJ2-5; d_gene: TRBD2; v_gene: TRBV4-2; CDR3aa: CVSSLGTSDKETQYF; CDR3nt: TGTGTCAGCAGCCTCGGGACTAGCGACAAGGAGACCCAATACTTC
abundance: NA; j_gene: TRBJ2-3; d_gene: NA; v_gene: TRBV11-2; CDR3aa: CAGSSTRFGATDTQYF; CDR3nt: TGTGCCGGCAGCTCTACCCGGTTCGGGGCCACAGATACGCAGTATTTT
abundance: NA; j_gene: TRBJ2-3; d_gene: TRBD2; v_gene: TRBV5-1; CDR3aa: CASSTVAGPSSTDTQYF; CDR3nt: TGCGCCAGCAGCACCGTAGCGGGGCCCTCTAGCACAGATACGCAGTATTTT
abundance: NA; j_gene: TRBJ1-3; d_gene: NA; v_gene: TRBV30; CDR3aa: CAWSVRRSSGNTIYF; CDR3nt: TGTGCCTGGAGTGTACGCCGGAGCTCTGGAAACACCATATATTTT
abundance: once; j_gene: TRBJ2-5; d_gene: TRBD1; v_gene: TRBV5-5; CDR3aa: CASSGTGGRHETQYF; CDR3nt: TGTGCCAGTAGCGGTACAGGGGGCAGACACGAGACCCAGTACTTC
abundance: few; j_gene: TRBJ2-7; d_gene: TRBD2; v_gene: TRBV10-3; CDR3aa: CAINPGLAGFDQDEQYF; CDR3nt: TGTGCCATCAATCCGGGACTAGCGGGATTTGACCAGGACGAGCAGTACTTC
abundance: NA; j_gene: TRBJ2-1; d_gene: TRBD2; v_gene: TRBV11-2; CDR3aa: CASSLGTPYRVAGLSSYNEQFF; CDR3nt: TGTGCTAGCAGCTTAGGAACGCCTTACAGAGTAGCGGGCCTTAGCTCCTACAATGAGCAGTTCTTT
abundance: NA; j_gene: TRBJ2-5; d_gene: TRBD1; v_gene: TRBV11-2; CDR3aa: CPSNLDRVTETQYF; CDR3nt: TGTCCCAGCAACTTAGACAGGGTGACAGAGACCCAGTACTTC